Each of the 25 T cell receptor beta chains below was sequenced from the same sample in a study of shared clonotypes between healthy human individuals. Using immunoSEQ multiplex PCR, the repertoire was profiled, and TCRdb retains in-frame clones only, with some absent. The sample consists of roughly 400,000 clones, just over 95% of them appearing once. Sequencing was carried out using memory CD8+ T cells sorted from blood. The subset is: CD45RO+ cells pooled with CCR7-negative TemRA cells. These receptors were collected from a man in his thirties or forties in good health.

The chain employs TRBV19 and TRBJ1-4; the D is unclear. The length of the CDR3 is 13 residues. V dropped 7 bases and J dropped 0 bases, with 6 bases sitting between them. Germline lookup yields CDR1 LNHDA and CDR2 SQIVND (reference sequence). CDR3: CASTKATNEKLFF. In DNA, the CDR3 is TGTGCCAGTACAAAAGCAACTAATGAAAAACTGTTTTTT. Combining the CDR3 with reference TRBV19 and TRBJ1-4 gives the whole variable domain DGGITQSPKYLFRKEGQNVTLSCEQNLNHDAMYWYRQDPGQGLRLIYYSQIVNDFQKGDIAEGYSVSREKKESFPLTVTSAQKNPTAFYLCASTKATNEKLFFGSGTQLSVL.

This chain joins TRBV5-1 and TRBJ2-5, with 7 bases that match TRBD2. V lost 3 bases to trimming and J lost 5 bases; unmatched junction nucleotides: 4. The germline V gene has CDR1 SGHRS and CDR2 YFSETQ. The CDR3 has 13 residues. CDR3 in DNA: TGCGCCAGCAGCTCCCCGGGGGGTGAGACCCAGTACTTC. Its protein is CASSSPGGETQYF.

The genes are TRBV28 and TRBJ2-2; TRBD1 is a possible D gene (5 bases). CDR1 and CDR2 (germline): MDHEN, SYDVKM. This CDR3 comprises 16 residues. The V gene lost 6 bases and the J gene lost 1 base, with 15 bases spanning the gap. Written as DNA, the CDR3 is TGTGCCAGCAGGGACCCAGGGTATGGGAACACCGGGGAGCTGTTTTTT. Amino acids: CASRDPGYGNTGELFF.

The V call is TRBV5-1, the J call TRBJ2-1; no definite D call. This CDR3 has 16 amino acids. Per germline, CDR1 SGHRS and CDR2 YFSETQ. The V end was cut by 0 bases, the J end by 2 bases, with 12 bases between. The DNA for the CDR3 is TGCGCCAGCAGCTTGGCGGAGAGACTGACCTACAATGAGCAGTTCTTC. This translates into CASSLAERLTYNEQFF.

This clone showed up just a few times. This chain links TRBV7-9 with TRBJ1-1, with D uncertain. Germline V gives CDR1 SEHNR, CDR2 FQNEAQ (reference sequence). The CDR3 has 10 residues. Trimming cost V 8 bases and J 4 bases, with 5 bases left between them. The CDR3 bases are TGTGCCAGCGGAGGCACTGAAGCTTTCTTT. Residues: CASGGTEAFF.

The CDR3 protein is CASSQEWMRTEAFF. In DNA form, the CDR3 reads TGCGCCAGCAGCCAAGAGTGGATGAGGACTGAAGCTTTCTTT. This chain connects TRBV4-1 to TRBJ1-1, with D unclear. The CDR3 extends over 14 amino acids. The germline V gene encodes CDR1 MGHRA and CDR2 YSYEKL. V lost 0 bases and J lost 5, with 10 bases in between.

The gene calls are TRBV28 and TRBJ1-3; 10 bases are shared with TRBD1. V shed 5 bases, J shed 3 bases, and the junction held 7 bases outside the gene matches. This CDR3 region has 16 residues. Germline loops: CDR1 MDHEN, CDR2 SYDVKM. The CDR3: CASSTLDRGLGNTIYF. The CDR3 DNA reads TGTGCCAGCAGTACCCTTGACAGGGGGCTTGGAAACACCATATATTTT.

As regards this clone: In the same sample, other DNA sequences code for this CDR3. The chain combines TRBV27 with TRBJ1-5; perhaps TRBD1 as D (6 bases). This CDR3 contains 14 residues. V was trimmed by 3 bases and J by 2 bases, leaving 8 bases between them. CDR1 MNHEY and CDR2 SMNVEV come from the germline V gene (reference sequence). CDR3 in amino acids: CASSFRGGNQPQHF. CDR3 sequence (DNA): TGTGCCAGCAGTTTCAGGGGTGGCAATCAGCCCCAGCATTTT.

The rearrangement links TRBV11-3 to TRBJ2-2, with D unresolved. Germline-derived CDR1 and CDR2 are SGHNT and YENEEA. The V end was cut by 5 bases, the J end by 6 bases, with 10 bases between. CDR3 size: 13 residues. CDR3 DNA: TGTGCCAGCAGCCAAATTAAATCCGGGGAGCTGTTTTTT. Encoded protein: CASSQIKSGELFF.

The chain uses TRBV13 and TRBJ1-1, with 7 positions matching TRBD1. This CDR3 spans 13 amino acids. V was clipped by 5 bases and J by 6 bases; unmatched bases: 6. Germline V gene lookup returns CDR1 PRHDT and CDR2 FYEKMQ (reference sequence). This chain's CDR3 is CASSNDRVPEAFF. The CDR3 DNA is TGTGCCAGCAGCAATGACAGGGTGCCTGAAGCTTTCTTT.

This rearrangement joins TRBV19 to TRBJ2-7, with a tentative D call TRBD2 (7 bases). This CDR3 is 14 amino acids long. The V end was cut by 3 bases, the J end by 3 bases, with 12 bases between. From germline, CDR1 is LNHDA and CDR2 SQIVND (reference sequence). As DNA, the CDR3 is TGTGCCAGTAGTATCGGGGGGCAAAGCTACGAGCAGTACTTC. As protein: CASSIGGQSYEQYF.

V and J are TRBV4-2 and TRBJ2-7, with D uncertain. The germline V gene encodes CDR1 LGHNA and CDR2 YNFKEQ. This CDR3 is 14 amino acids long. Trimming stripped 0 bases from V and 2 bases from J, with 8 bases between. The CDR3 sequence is CASSQDIGTYEQYF. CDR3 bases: TGTGCCAGCAGCCAAGATATAGGAACCTACGAGCAGTACTTC.

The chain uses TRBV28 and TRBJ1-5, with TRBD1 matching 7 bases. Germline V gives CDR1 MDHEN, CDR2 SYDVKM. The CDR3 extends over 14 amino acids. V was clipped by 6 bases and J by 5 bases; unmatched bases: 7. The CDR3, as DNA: TGTGCCAGCAGCCGTGACAGGGTGGATCAGCCCCAGCATTTT. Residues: CASSRDRVDQPQHF. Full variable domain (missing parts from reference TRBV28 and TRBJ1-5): DVKVTQSSRYLVKRTGEKVFLECVQDMDHENMFWYRQDPGLGLRLIYFSYDVKMKEKGDIPEGYSVSREKKERFSLILESASTNQTSMYLCASSRDRVDQPQHFGDGTRLSIL.

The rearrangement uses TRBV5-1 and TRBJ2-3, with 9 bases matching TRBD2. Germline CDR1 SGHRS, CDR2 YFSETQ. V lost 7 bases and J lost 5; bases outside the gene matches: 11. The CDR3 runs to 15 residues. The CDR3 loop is CASSSSREGQDTQYF. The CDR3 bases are TGCGCCAGCTCATCGTCGCGGGAGGGCCAAGATACGCAGTATTTT. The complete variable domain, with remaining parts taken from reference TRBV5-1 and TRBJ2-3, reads KAGVTQTPRYLIKTRGQQVTLSCSPISGHRSVSWYQQTPGQGLQFLFEYFSETQRNKGNFPGRFSGRQFSNSRSEMNVSTLELGDSALYLCASSSSREGQDTQYFGPGTRLTVL.

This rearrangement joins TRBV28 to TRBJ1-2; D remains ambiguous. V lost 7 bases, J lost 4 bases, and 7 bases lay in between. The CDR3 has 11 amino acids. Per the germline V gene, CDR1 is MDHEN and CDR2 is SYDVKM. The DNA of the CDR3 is TGTGCCAGCATGACACTCTATGGCTACACCTTC. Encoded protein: CASMTLYGYTF.

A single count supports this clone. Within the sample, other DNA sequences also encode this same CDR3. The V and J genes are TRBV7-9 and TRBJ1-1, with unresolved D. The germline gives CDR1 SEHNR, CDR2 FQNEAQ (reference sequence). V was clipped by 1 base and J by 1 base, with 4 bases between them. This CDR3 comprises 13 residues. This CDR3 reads CASSLGQNTEAFF. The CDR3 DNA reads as TGTGCCAGCAGCTTAGGGCAGAACACTGAAGCTTTCTTT.

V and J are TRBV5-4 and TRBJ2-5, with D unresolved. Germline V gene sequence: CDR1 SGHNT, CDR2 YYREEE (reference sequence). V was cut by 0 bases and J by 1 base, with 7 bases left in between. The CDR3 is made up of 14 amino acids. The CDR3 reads CASSLAAGQETQYF. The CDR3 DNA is TGTGCCAGCAGCTTGGCGGCAGGCCAAGAGACCCAGTACTTC.

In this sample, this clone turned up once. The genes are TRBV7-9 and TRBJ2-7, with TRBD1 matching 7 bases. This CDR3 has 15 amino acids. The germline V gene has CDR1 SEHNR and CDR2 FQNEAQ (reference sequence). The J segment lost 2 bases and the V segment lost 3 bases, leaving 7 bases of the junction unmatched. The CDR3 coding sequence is TGTGCCAGCAGCTTCGGGACAGTCGTCGCCTACGAGCAGTACTTC. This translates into CASSFGTVVAYEQYF. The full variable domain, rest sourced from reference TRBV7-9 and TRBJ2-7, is DTGVSQNPRHKITKRGQNVTFRCDPISEHNRLYWYRQTLGQGPEFLTYFQNEAQLEKSRLLSDRFSAERPKGSFSTLEIQRTEQGDSAMYLCASSFGTVVAYEQYFGPGTRLTVT.

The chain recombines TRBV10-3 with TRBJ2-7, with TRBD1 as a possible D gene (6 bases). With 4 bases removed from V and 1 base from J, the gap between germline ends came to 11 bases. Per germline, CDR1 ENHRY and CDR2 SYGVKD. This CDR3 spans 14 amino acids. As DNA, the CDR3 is TGTGCCATCAGTGTCTTACAGGGATCCTACGAGCAGTACTTC. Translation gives CAISVLQGSYEQYF.

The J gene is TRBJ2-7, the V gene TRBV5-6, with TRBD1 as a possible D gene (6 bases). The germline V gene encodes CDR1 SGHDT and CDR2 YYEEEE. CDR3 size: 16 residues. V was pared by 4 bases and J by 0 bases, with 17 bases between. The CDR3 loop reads CASSPQGPQPSYEQYF. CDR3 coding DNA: TGTGCCAGCAGCCCTCAGGGGCCCCAACCCTCCTACGAGCAGTACTTC.

This CDR3 is CASSDVTSGSDTQYF. For the CDR3, the DNA is TGTGCCAGCAGTGATGTGACTAGCGGGAGTGATACGCAGTATTTT. This chain links TRBV2 with TRBJ2-3, with 12 nucleotides matching TRBD2. In germline, CDR1 is SNHLY, CDR2 FYNNEI. Trimming cost V 3 bases and J 6 bases; bases outside gene matches: 4. The CDR3 runs 15 residues.

This chain's CDR3 is CATSIGHDNQPQHF. In DNA form, the CDR3 reads TGTGCCACCAGCATAGGCCACGACAATCAGCCCCAGCATTTT. The chain joins TRBV15 to TRBJ1-5; no reliable D call. Between the trimmed V and J ends, which lost 4 bases and 3 bases, there was a span of 10 bases. Per the germline V gene, CDR1 is LNHNV and CDR2 is YYDKDF (reference sequence). The CDR3 is 14 residues long.

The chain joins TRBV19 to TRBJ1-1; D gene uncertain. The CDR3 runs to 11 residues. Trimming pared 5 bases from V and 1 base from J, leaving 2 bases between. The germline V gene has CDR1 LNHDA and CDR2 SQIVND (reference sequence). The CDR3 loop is CASSRNTEAFF. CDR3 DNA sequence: TGTGCCAGTAGTCGGAACACTGAAGCTTTCTTT.

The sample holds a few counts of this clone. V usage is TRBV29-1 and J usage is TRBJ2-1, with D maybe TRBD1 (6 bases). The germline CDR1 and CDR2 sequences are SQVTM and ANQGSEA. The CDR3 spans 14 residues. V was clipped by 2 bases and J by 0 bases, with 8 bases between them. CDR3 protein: CSVETQGSYNEQFF. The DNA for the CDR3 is TGCAGCGTTGAAACACAGGGCTCCTACAATGAGCAGTTCTTC.

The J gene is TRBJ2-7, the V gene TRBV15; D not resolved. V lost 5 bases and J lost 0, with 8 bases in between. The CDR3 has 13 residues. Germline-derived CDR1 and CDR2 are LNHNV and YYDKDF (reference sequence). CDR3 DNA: TGTGCCACCAGCGTCCCGCCCTCCTACGAGCAGTACTTC. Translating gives CATSVPPSYEQYF.